Listed below are T cell receptor beta chains from one sample, sequenced in a study of CD8 T cells in ankylosing spondylitis. TCRdb re-called the 5' RACE reads with MiXCR, one entry per CDR3 protein. The sample yields about 350,000 distinct CDR3 sequences, 20% to 25% seen once. Material for sequencing was blood, either unsorted or a sorted T cell fraction (not recorded which). The receptors originated from a male donor with ankylosing spondylitis or in good health (not recorded which). Each CDR3 is given with its conserved first and last residue. A D gene is named only where the DNA matches it firmly. Size is stated for part of the rows, as once, few or many counts, or as a class when the clone is expanded.

TRBV12-3/TRBV12-4	TRBJ1-2	TRBD1	many	CASSLTGGAWDGYTF	TGTGCCAGCAGTTTGACAGGGGGCGCTTGGGACGGCTACACCTTC
TRBV28	TRBJ2-5	TRBD2	.	CASSRLNHSGGQETQYF	TGTGCCAGCAGCCGCCTCAACCACAGCGGGGGCCAAGAGACCCAGTACTTC
TRBV7-2	TRBJ2-3	.	.	CASSSPARADDTQYF	TGTGCCAGCAGCTCCCCAGCAAGGGCCGACGATACGCAGTATTTT
TRBV29-1	TRBJ2-1	.	.	CSVDDRTRDSNEQFF	TGCAGCGTAGATGATCGGACCCGAGATTCTAATGAGCAGTTCTTC
TRBV10-3	TRBJ2-7	.	few	CAIINRETYEQYF	TGTGCCATCATAAACCGGGAGACCTACGAGCAGTACTTC
TRBV29-1	TRBJ2-7	.	.	CSVEVAGRYTTYEQYF	TGCAGCGTTGAAGTCGCAGGGCGCTACACCACCTACGAGCAGTACTTC
TRBV7-8	TRBJ2-3	.	.	CASSPPWGSTDTQYF	TGTGCCAGCAGCCCGCCGTGGGGCAGCACAGATACGCAGTATTTT
TRBV12-3/TRBV12-4	TRBJ2-3	TRBD2	many	CASSLGTSGDTQYF	TGTGCCAGCAGTCTGGGGACTAGCGGGGATACGCAGTATTTT
TRBV12-3/TRBV12-4	TRBJ2-2	.	.	CASSYQGQNTGELFF	TGTGCCAGCAGTTACCAGGGGCAGAACACCGGGGAGCTGTTTTTT
TRBV29-1	TRBJ2-7	TRBD1	.	CSVVDRANSYEQYF	TGCAGCGTTGTGGACAGGGCTAACTCCTACGAGCAGTACTTC
TRBV12-3/TRBV12-4	TRBJ2-3	TRBD1	.	CAIATGGIDTQYF	TGTGCCATCGCGACAGGGGGAATAGATACGCAGTATTTT
TRBV4-1	TRBJ1-5	.	.	CASSQGSNQPQHF	TGCGCCAGCAGCCAGGGTAGCAATCAGCCCCAGCATTTT
TRBV11-2	TRBJ2-1	TRBD2	few	CASSGRTSGGSSYNEQFF	TGTGCCAGCAGCGGTCGTACTAGCGGGGGGAGCTCCTACAATGAGCAGTTCTTC
TRBV27	TRBJ2-3	TRBD2	.	CASSPGLAANPGDTQYF	TGTGCCAGCAGCCCAGGACTAGCGGCGAACCCCGGAGATACGCAGTATTTT
TRBV4-1	TRBJ1-1	TRBD1	.	CTSSPRQGANTEAFF	TGCACCAGCAGCCCACGACAGGGAGCGAACACTGAAGCTTTCTTT
TRBV24-1	TRBJ2-3	.	few	CATTSWYANLDTQYF	TGTGCCACCACTAGTTGGTACGCCAATTTGGATACGCAGTATTTT
TRBV10-2	TRBJ2-1	.	few	CASTENNEQFF	TGCGCCAGCACTGAGAACAATGAGCAGTTCTTC
TRBV12-3/TRBV12-4	TRBJ2-3	.	.	CASSAQTPSTDTQYF	TGTGCCAGCAGTGCCCAGACCCCCTCCACAGATACGCAGTATTTT
TRBV4-2	TRBJ2-7	TRBD2	few	CASSQDSLAGVEQYF	TGTGCCAGCAGCCAAGATAGCCTAGCGGGGGTTGAGCAGTACTTC
TRBV11-1	TRBJ2-7	.	few	CASASGLSYEQYF	TGTGCCAGCGCATCGGGTCTCTCCTACGAGCAGTACTTC
TRBV6-1	TRBJ2-3	TRBD2	few	CASRPLAGGSRWTDTQYF	TGTGCCAGCAGACCGCTAGCGGGGGGGAGCCGATGGACAGATACGCAGTATTTT
TRBV12-3/TRBV12-4	TRBJ1-1	.	.	CASSSIRAEAFF	TGTGCCAGCAGCTCAATTCGGGCTGAAGCTTTCTTT
TRBV7-9	TRBJ1-1	.	.	CASRLGGYHSGTEAFF	TGTGCCAGCCGGCTCGGGGGATACCACTCGGGTACTGAAGCTTTCTTT
TRBV19	TRBJ2-3	.	.	CASTPGATSTDTQYF	TGTGCCAGCACCCCGGGGGCCACGAGCACAGATACGCAGTATTTT
TRBV6-1	TRBJ2-1	.	few	CASSPQRWGANEQFF	TGTGCCAGCAGCCCCCAAAGATGGGGCGCGAATGAGCAGTTCTTC
TRBV5-1	TRBJ2-7	.	.	CASRTGKGYEQYF	TGCGCCAGCAGGACGGGTAAGGGCTACGAGCAGTACTTC
TRBV6-5	TRBJ2-7	TRBD1	few	CASSWDRGEQYF	TGTGCCAGCAGCTGGGACAGGGGGGAGCAGTACTTC
TRBV12-3/TRBV12-4	TRBJ1-4	.	many	CASSPGPSTNEKLFF	TGTGCCAGCAGTCCTGGACCTTCCACTAATGAAAAACTGTTTTTT
TRBV28	TRBJ2-7	TRBD2	few	CATNSVGGDEQYF	TGTGCCACCAACTCCGTCGGGGGGGACGAGCAGTACTTC
TRBV27	TRBJ2-1	.	few	CASSMGGAYYNEQFF	TGTGCCAGCAGTATGGGGGGTGCCTATTACAATGAGCAGTTCTTC
TRBV2	TRBJ2-3	TRBD1	.	CASKKVGDRVWDTQYF	TGTGCCAGCAAGAAGGTTGGGGACAGGGTTTGGGATACGCAGTATTTT
TRBV12-3/TRBV12-4	TRBJ1-1	.	.	CASRQSGYTEAFF	TGTGCCAGCAGACAATCAGGGTACACTGAAGCTTTCTTT
TRBV5-1	TRBJ1-1	.	.	CASRGGIAEAFF	TGCGCCAGCAGGGGGGGGATAGCTGAAGCTTTCTTT
TRBV4-1	TRBJ2-7	TRBD2	.	CASSQRRGGYEQYF	TGCGCCAGCAGCCAGAGGCGGGGGGGCTACGAGCAGTACTTC
TRBV15	TRBJ2-7	.	many	CATSRDEGSYEQYF	TGTGCCACCAGCAGAGATGAGGGATCCTACGAGCAGTACTTC
TRBV15	TRBJ2-1	TRBD1	.	CATKLGQGGFPNSYNEQFF	TGTGCCACCAAGCTGGGACAGGGAGGTTTCCCAAACTCCTACAATGAGCAGTTCTTC
TRBV29-1	TRBJ2-5	.	.	CSVFLGRGQETQYF	TGCAGCGTTTTTTTGGGGAGGGGGCAAGAGACCCAGTACTTC
TRBV2	TRBJ1-6	.	once	CASSEKVVFYNSPLHF	TGTGCCAGCAGTGAAAAGGTTGTCTTTTATAATTCACCCCTCCACTTT
TRBV11-2	TRBJ2-6	.	many	CASSLGAGANVLTF	TGTGCCAGCAGCTTAGGGGCTGGGGCCAACGTCCTGACTTTC
TRBV7-8	TRBJ2-1	.	few	CASWSRSYNEQFF	TGTGCCAGCTGGAGTCGGAGCTACAATGAGCAGTTCTTC
TRBV5-5	TRBJ2-7	.	.	CASTPGTTYEQYF	TGTGCCAGCACCCCTGGGACCACCTACGAGCAGTACTTC
TRBV6-9	TRBJ2-7	.	few	CASSYSCRIYEQYF	TGTGCCAGCAGTTATAGTTGTAGGATCTACGAGCAGTACTTC
TRBV2	TRBJ2-2	.	.	CASSDGRADGELFF	TGTGCCAGCAGTGACGGCAGGGCGGACGGGGAGCTGTTTTTT
TRBV5-6	TRBJ2-5	.	.	CASSLALAEETQYF	TGTGCCAGCAGCTTGGCACTAGCAGAAGAGACCCAGTACTTC
TRBV12-3/TRBV12-4	TRBJ2-7	.	.	CASSPLGGAQYEQYF	TGTGCCAGCAGCCCGCTAGGGGGGGCCCAGTACGAGCAGTACTTC
TRBV5-1	TRBJ2-7	TRBD1	many	CASSLSTGDVYEQYF	TGCGCCAGCAGCTTGTCGACAGGGGATGTCTACGAGCAGTACTTC
TRBV7-9	TRBJ2-7	.	few	CASSLGTSEQYF	TGTGCCAGCAGCTTAGGGACCTCCGAGCAGTACTTC
TRBV25-1	TRBJ2-5	.	.	CASRGSSYQETQYF	TGTGCCAGCAGGGGCAGCAGCTACCAAGAGACCCAGTACTTC
TRBV19	TRBJ2-7	TRBD2	few	CASSPLPGGEQYF	TGTGCCAGTAGTCCTTTGCCGGGGGGAGAGCAGTACTTC
TRBV28	TRBJ2-7	TRBD2	few	CASSSSYIAGSSYEQYF	TGTGCCAGCAGTTCCTCATATATAGCGGGGAGCTCCTACGAGCAGTACTTC
TRBV7-9	TRBJ2-1	.	few	CASSLASYYNEQFF	TGTGCCAGCAGCTTAGCTAGCTACTACAATGAGCAGTTCTTC
TRBV4-1	TRBJ2-2	TRBD2	.	CASSFSPGLASGELFF	TGCGCCAGCAGCTTTTCCCCGGGACTAGCATCCGGGGAGCTGTTTTTT
TRBV4-1	TRBJ1-4	.	few	CASSRNEKLFF	TGCGCCAGCAGCCGGAATGAAAAACTGTTTTTT
TRBV15	TRBJ2-7	.	.	CATSQGGGANYEQYF	TGTGCCACCAGCCAGGGAGGGGGGGCTAACTACGAGCAGTACTTC
TRBV6-5	TRBJ2-1	.	few	CASSYYLGDYNEQFF	TGTGCCAGCAGTTACTACCTCGGGGACTACAATGAGCAGTTCTTC
TRBV20-1	TRBJ2-7	.	.	CSARLTGLNEQYF	TGCAGTGCTAGACTTACGGGGTTGAACGAGCAGTACTTC
TRBV7-9	TRBJ2-1	.	.	CASSKLANEQFF	TGTGCCAGCAGCAAACTAGCTAATGAGCAGTTCTTC
TRBV2	TRBJ2-5	TRBD2	.	CASSAGTSGSWEETQYF	TGTGCCAGCAGTGCCGGGACTAGCGGGTCCTGGGAGGAGACCCAGTACTTC